Below are 14 T cell receptor beta chains sequenced from a single sample in a study of cytomegalovirus exposure and HLA in healthy donors. PCR was performed using 60 Vbeta and 13 Jbeta primers. The protocol was immunoSEQ multiplex PCR, while the TCRdb copy is restricted to in-frame clones and leaves out a portion. The sample lists about 160,000 clones, roughly four fifths occurring once. The sequencing sample was made of PBMCs. These receptors all come from a young woman in good health and CMV-seronegative.

This clone was seen only a few times. The J gene is TRBJ2-6, the V gene TRBV7-3; D is unresolved. Per the germline V gene, CDR1 is SGHTA and CDR2 is FQGTGA. The CDR3 length is 13 residues. Trimming left V 5 bases short and J 4 bases short, with 6 bases between. The CDR3 bases are TGTGCCAGCAGCGCACAAGGGGCCAACGTCCTGACTTTC. Its protein is CASSAQGANVLTF.

The CDR3 spells CASSLGAGGYYGYTF. The CDR3 region has the DNA TGTGCCAGCAGCTTAGGGGCAGGGGGGTACTATGGCTACACCTTC. The rearrangement joins TRBV13 to TRBJ1-2, with 7 positions matching TRBD1. The germline V gene has CDR1 PRHDT and CDR2 FYEKMQ (reference sequence). The CDR3 totals 15 residues. V lost 0 bases to trimming and J lost 3 bases; unmatched junction nucleotides: 4.

This rearrangement joins TRBV5-4 to TRBJ2-7, with D possibly matching TRBD1 (6 bases). The germline gives CDR1 SGHNT, CDR2 YYREEE (reference sequence). This CDR3 contains 13 residues. Trimming stripped 4 bases from V and 3 bases from J, with 11 bases between. CDR3 amino acids: CASSHTGIYEQYF. DNA of the CDR3: TGTGCCAGCAGCCATACAGGGATCTACGAGCAGTACTTC. The whole variable domain, filled in from reference TRBV5-4 and TRBJ2-7, reads ETGVTQSPTHLIKTRGQQVTLRCSSQSGHNTVSWYQQALGQGPQFIFQYYREEENGRGNFPPRFSGLQFPNYSSELNVNALELDDSALYLCASSHTGIYEQYFGPGTRLTVT.

This rearrangement joins TRBV5-1 to TRBJ2-7; weak D call: TRBD2 (6 bases). V shed 7 bases and J shed 1 base, with 18 bases lying between them. The CDR3 runs 15 residues. CDR1 and CDR2 from the germline V gene are SGHRS and YFSETQ. The CDR3 reads CASRHVGGGSYEQYF. CDR3 DNA sequence: TGCGCCAGCCGCCACGTGGGAGGTGGGTCCTACGAGCAGTACTTC.

The V call is TRBV6-5, the J call TRBJ1-2; possible D gene TRBD1, 5 bases. This CDR3 contains 15 residues. Trimming removed 6 bases at V and 0 bases at J, with 14 bases between. Germline-derived CDR1 and CDR2 are MNHEY and SVGAGI. CDR3 region: CASRDDSTPNYGYTF. As DNA, the CDR3 is TGTGCCAGCAGGGATGACAGCACTCCTAACTATGGCTACACCTTC.

A single count supports this clone. V gene TRBV7-3 combines with J gene TRBJ1-1; maybe TRBD1 (6 bases). Trimming removed 5 bases at V and 1 base at J, with 8 bases between. The CDR3 covers 13 residues. CDR1 SGHTA and CDR2 FQGTGA come from the germline V gene. CDR3 in amino acids: CASSPGQNTEAFF. CDR3 in DNA: TGTGCCAGCAGCCCGGGACAGAACACTGAAGCTTTCTTT. The variable domain in full, completed from reference TRBV7-3 and TRBJ1-1, reads GAGVSQTPSNKVTEKGKYVELRCDPISGHTALYWYRQSLGQGPEFLIYFQGTGAADDSGLPNDRFFAVRPEGSVSTLKIQRTERGDSAVYLCASSPGQNTEAFFGQGTRLTVV.

The chain has TRBV12-2 and TRBJ2-5; the table gives TRBD2 as D, unverified against the DNA. Near its end, the DNA agrees better with TRBJ2-7, so the J call may be wrong. TRBV12-2 is noted as a pseudogene. This CDR3 spans 15 amino acids. The CDR3 DNA reads TGTGCAAGTCGCTTAGAACGGGAGCGGTTAAACGAGCAGTACTTC. This codes for CASRLERERLNEQYF.

V is TRBV30 and J is TRBJ1-2; 7 positions match TRBD1. Losses at the gene ends were 4 bases for V and 4 bases for J; bases not matched to a gene: 27. The germline CDR1 and CDR2 sequences are GTSNPN and SVGIG (reference sequence). The length of the CDR3 is 20 residues. The CDR3 spells CAWKPPRRGQRTLLVYGYTF. CDR3 nucleotide sequence: TGTGCCTGGAAACCCCCCCGTAGGGGACAGCGTACACTGTTGGTCTATGGCTACACCTTC.

Comments on this clone: Other DNA sequences in the sample encode the same CDR3. This chain links TRBV7-9 with TRBJ2-5, with 10 bases fitting TRBD1. With V trimmed by 3 bases and J by 4 bases, 2 bases remained unmatched. The germline V gene encodes CDR1 SEHNR and CDR2 FQNEAQ (reference sequence). CDR3 size: 14 residues. CDR3 nucleotide sequence: TGTGCCAGCAGCTTGACAGGGGGCGGAGAGACCCAGTACTTC. Translated, it gives CASSLTGGGETQYF.

This chain joins TRBV7-3 and TRBJ2-7; 7 nucleotides agree with TRBD2. This CDR3 region has 15 residues. CDR1 is SGHTA, CDR2 FQGTGA, per germline. The V gene end was trimmed by 1 base and the J gene end by 1 base; junction bases not matched to a gene: 4. The CDR3: CASSLMAGESYEQYF. DNA for the CDR3: TGTGCCAGCAGCTTAATGGCGGGGGAGTCCTACGAGCAGTACTTC.

Turning to this clone: An end of the junction does not agree with germline; a read error may underlie this. V is TRBV7-9 and J is TRBJ2-7, with D possibly matching TRBD2 (5 bases). Germline-derived CDR1 and CDR2 are SEHNR and FQNEAQ (reference sequence). The CDR3 loop spans 15 amino acids. In DNA, the CDR3 is TGTTCCAGCAGCTTAGTTCCGGGGAGCTCCTACGAGCAGTACTTC. This gives the protein CSSSLVPGSSYEQYF.

This clone was found once. This chain joins TRBV7-8 and TRBJ2-3, with 15 bases that match TRBD2. The ends lost 3 bases at V and 6 bases at J; junction bases unmatched: 13. Germline V lookup: CDR1 SGHVS, CDR2 FQNEAQ. The CDR3 sequence is 19 residues long. CDR3 nucleotide sequence: TGTGCCAGCAGCTTGGGACTAGCGGGGGGTGTCCCTCCACACGATACGCAGTATTTT. Protein: CASSLGLAGGVPPHDTQYF.

This clone was counted between two and nine times. The genes are TRBV19 and TRBJ1-5; D not certain. CDR1 is LNHDA, CDR2 SQIVND, per germline (reference sequence). The CDR3 extends over 14 amino acids. V lost 1 base and J 6 bases, leaving 10 bases between the germline ends. The CDR3 sequence: CASSIVGSGQPQHF. DNA of the CDR3: TGTGCCAGTAGTATAGTCGGGTCCGGTCAGCCCCAGCATTTT.

The rearrangement uses TRBV7-2 and TRBJ2-1; TRBD1 matches at 7 bases. The V and J ends lost 2 bases and 4 bases, in that order; junction bases with no gene match: 8. Germline loops: CDR1 SGHTA, CDR2 FQGNSA. This CDR3 contains 16 residues. CDR3 sequence reads: CASSLRDSRAYNEQFF. Here the CDR3 DNA reads TGTGCCAGCAGCTTAAGGGACAGCCGGGCTTACAATGAGCAGTTCTTC.